The clone carrying this T cell receptor (beta chain) was seen at least ten times. The entry originates in a study of regulatory T cells in long-lasting Graves disease. J was trimmed by 4 bases and V by 3 bases; bases with no gene match: 2. CDR3 length: 14 residues. Arm-PCR of CDR3 regions and iRepertoire HTBI primers were the basis on which TCR beta libraries were built. MiXCR was run by TCRdb on the multiplex PCR reads, yielding one entry per CDR3 protein. This sample has roughly 500,000 distinct CDR3 sequences, with roughly 12% found just once. Described time point: newly diagnosed GD, antithyroid drugs for less than 3 months. RNA from PBMCs was the source of the TCR library. The same specimen was also included in a second study, on T cells in Graves' hyperthyroidism and ophthalmopathy.

The specimen was peripheral blood mononuclear cells (PBMCs), collected at new diagnosis, from a patient treated with antithyroid drugs. The sequence derives from a man aged 25 to 40 with Graves disease. This chain joins TRBV12-3 or TRBV12-4 and TRBJ2-1, with 8 bases that match TRBD1. The CDR3 reads CASSLGQAYNEQFF. The CDR3 DNA is TGTGCCAGCAGTTTGGGACAGGCTTACAATGAGCAGTTCTTC.